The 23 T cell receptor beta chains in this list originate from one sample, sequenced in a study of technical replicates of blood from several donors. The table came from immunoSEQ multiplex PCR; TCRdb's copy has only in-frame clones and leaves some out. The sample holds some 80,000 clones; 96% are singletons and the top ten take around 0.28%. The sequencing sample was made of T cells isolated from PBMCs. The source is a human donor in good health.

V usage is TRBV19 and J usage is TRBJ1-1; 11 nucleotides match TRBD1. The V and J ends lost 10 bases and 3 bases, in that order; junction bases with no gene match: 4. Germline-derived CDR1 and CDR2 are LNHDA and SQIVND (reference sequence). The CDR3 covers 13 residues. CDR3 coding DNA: TGTGCCACCGAGGACAGGGGGCACACTGAAGCTTTCTTT. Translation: CATEDRGHTEAFF.

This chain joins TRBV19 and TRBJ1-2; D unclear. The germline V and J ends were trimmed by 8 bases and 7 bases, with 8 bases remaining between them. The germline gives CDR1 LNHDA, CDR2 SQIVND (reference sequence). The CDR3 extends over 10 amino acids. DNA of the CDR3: TGTGCCAGTTTTAGAGGTGGCTACACCTTC. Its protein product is CASFRGGYTF.

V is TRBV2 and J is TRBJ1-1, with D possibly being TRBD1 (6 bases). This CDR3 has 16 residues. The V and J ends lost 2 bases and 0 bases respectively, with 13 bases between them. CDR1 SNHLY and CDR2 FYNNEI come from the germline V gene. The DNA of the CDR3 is TGTGCCAGCAGTGAATTCCGGACAGCTATGAACACTGAAGCTTTCTTT. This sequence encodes CASSEFRTAMNTEAFF. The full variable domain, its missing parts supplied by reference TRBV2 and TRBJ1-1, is EPEVTQTPSHQVTQMGQEVILRCVPISNHLYFYWYRQILGQKVEFLVSFYNNEISEKSEIFDDQFSVERPDGSNFTLKIRSTKLEDSAMYFCASSEFRTAMNTEAFFGQGTRLTVV.

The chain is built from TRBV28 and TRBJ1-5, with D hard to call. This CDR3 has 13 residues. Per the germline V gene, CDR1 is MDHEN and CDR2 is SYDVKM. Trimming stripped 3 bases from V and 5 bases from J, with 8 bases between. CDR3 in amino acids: CASSFGVYQPQHF. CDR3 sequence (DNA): TGTGCCAGCAGTTTTGGAGTTTATCAGCCCCAGCATTTT. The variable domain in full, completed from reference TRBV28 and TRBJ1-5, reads DVKVTQSSRYLVKRTGEKVFLECVQDMDHENMFWYRQDPGLGLRLIYFSYDVKMKEKGDIPEGYSVSREKKERFSLILESASTNQTSMYLCASSFGVYQPQHFGDGTRLSIL.

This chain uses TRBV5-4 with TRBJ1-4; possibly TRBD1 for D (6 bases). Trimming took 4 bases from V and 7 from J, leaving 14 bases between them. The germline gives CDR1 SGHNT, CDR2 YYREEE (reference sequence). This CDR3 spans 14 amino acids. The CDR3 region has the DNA TGTGCCAGCAGCCAACAGGGCGACCCTGAAAAACTGTTTTTT. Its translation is CASSQQGDPEKLFF. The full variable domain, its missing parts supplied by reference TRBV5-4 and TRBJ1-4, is ETGVTQSPTHLIKTRGQQVTLRCSSQSGHNTVSWYQQALGQGPQFIFQYYREEENGRGNFPPRFSGLQFPNYSSELNVNALELDDSALYLCASSQQGDPEKLFFGSGTQLSVL.

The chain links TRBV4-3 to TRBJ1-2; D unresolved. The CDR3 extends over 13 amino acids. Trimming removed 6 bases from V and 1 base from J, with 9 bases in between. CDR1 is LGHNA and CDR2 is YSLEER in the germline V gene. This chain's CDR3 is CASSPYSNYGYTF. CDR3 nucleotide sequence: TGCGCCAGCAGTCCTTACAGTAACTATGGCTACACCTTC.

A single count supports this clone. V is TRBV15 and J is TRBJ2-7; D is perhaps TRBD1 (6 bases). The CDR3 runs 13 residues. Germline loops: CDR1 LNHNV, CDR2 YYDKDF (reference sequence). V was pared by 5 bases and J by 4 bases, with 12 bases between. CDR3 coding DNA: TGTGCCACCAGCGACTACAGGGTTTACGAGCAGTACTTC. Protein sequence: CATSDYRVYEQYF.

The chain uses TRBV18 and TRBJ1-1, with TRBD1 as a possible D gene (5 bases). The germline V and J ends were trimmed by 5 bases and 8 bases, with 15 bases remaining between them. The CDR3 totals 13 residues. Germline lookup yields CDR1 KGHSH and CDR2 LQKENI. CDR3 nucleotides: TGTGCCAGCTCAACCCGAGGGGAGGGAGAAGCTTTCTTT. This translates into CASSTRGEGEAFF.

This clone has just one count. The CDR3 coding sequence is TGTGCCAGCAGTTCCCTCTTAGATTCTGAAGCTTTCTTT. Translated, it gives CASSSLLDSEAFF. This sequence joins TRBV27 and TRBJ1-1, with D hard to call. Germline V gives CDR1 MNHEY, CDR2 SMNVEV (reference sequence). The germline V and J ends were trimmed by 4 bases and 6 bases, with 12 bases remaining between them. The CDR3 consists of 13 residues.

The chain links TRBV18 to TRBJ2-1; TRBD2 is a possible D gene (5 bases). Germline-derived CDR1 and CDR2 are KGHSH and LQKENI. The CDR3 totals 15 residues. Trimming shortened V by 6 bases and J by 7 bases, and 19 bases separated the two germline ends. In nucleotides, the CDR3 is TGTGCCAGCTCGGAAACGCCGGGAAATAGGAATGAGCAGTTCTTC. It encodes CASSETPGNRNEQFF.

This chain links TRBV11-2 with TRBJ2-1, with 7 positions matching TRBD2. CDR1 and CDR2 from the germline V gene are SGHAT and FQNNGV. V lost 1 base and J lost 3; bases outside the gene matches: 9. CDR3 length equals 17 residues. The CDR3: CASSLVGGGVSYNEQFF. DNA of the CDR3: TGTGCCAGCAGCTTAGTAGGTGGGGGGGTAAGCTACAATGAGCAGTTCTTC.

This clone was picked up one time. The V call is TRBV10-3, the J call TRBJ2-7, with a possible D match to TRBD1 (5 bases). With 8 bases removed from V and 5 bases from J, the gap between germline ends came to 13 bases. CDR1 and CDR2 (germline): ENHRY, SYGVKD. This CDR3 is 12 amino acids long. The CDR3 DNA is TGTGCCATCGGGCAGGGAATCCACGAGCAGTACTTC. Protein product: CAIGQGIHEQYF.

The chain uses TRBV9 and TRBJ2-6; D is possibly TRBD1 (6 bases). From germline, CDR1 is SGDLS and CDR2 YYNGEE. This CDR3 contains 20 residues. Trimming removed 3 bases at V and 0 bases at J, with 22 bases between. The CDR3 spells CASSDSENRVIPSGANVLTF. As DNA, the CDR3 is TGTGCCAGCAGCGATAGTGAAAACAGGGTTATACCCTCTGGGGCCAACGTCCTGACTTTC.

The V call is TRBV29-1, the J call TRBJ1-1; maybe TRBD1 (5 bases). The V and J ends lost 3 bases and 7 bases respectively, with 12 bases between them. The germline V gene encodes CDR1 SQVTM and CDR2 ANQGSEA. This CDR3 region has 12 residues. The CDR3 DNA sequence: TGCAGCGTTGAGCGGGGGATGGGTGAAGCTTTCTTT. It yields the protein CSVERGMGEAFF.

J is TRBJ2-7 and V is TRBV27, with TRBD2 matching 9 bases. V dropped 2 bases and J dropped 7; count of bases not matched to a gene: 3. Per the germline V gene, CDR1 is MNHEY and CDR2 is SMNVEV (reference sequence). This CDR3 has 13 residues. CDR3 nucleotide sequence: TGTGCCAGCAGTTTAGGGACTAGCCGGGAGCAGTACTTC. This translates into CASSLGTSREQYF.

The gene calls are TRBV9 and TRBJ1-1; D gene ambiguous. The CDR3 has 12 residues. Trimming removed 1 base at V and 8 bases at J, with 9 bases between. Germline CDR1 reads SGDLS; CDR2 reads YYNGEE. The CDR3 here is CASSVQSGEAFF. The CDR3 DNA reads TGTGCCAGCAGCGTACAATCGGGGGAAGCTTTCTTT.

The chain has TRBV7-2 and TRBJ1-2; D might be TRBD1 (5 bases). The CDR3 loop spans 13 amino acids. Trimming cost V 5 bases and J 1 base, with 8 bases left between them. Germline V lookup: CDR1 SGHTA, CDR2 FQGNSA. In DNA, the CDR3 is TGTGCCAGCAGCCTGGACAATAACTATGGCTACACCTTC. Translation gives CASSLDNNYGYTF.

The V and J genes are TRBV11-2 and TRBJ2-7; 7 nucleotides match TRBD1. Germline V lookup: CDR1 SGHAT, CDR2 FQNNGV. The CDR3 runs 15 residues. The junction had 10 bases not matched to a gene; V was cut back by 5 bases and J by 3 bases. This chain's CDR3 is CASSIRSGGYYEQYF. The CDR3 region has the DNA TGTGCCAGCAGCATCCGCTCAGGGGGTTACTACGAGCAGTACTTC.

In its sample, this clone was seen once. The CDR3 protein is CASNPGQGSYEQYF. The DNA of the CDR3 is TGTGCCAGCAACCCGGGACAGGGCTCCTACGAGCAGTACTTC. The chain carries TRBV12-1 and TRBJ2-7; the table gives TRBD1 as D, unverified against the DNA. TRBV12-1 is assigned pseudogene status. This CDR3 spans 14 amino acids.

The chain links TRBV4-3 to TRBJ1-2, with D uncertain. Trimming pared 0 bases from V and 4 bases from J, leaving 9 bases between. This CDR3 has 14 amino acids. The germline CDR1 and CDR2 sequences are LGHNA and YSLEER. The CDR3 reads CASSQDSRGYGYTF. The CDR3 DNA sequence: TGCGCCAGCAGCCAAGATTCGCGCGGCTATGGCTACACCTTC.

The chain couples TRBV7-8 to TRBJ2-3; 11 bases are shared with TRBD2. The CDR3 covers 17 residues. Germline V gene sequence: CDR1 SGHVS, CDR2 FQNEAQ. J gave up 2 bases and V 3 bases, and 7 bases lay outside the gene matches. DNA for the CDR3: TGTGCCAGCAGCTTCCCGTTAGCGGGAGGGTACACAGATACGCAGTATTTT. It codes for CASSFPLAGGYTDTQYF.

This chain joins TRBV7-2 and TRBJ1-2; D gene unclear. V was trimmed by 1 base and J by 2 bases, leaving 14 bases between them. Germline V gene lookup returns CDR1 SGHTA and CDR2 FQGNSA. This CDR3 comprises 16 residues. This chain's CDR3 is CASSLGRTGINYGYTF. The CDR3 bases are TGTGCCAGCAGCTTAGGGCGGACTGGGATAAACTATGGCTACACCTTC.

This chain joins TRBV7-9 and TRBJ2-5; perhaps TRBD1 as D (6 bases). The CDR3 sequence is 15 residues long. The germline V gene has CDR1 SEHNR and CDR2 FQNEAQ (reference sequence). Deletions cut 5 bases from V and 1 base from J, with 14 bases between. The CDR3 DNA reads TGTGCCAGCAGCCGACACTACAGGGTCCAAGAGACCCAGTACTTC. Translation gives CASSRHYRVQETQYF.